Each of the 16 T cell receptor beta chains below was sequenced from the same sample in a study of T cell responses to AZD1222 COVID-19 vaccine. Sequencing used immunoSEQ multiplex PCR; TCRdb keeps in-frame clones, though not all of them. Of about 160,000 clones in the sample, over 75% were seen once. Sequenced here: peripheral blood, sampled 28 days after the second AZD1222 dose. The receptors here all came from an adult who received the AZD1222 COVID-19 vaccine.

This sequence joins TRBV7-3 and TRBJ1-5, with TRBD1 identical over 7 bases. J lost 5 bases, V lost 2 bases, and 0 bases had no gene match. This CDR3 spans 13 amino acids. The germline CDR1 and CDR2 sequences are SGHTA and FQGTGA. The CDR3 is CASSLDRDQPQHF. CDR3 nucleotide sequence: TGTGCCAGCAGCTTAGACAGGGATCAGCCCCAGCATTTT.

CDR3 residues: CASSRTLIEGYTF. DNA for the CDR3: TGTGCCAGCAGCCGGACCCTTATAGAGGGCTACACCTTC. The chain links TRBV7-9 to TRBJ1-2; D gene unclear. Per germline, CDR1 SEHNR and CDR2 FQNEAQ (reference sequence). V lost 5 bases and J lost 8, with 15 bases in between. The CDR3 runs to 13 residues.

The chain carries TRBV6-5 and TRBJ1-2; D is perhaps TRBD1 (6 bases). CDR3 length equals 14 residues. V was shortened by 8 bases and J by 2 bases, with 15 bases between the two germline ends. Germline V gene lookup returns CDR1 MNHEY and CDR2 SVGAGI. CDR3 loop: CASAKDRANYGYTF. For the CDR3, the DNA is TGTGCCAGCGCAAAGGACAGAGCCAACTATGGCTACACCTTC.

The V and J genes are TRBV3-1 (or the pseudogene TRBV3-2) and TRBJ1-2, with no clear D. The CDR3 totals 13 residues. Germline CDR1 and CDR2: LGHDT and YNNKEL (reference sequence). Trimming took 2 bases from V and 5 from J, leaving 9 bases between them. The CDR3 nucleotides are TGTGCCAGCAGCCAATCCGCTTTTTATGGCTACACCTTC. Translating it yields CASSQSAFYGYTF.

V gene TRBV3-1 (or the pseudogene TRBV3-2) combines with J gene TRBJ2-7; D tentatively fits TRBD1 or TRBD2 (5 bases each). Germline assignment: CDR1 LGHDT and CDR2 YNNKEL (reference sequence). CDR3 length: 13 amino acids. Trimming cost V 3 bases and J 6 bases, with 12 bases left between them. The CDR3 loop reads CASSQGDKLEQYF. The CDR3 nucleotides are TGTGCCAGCAGCCAGGGGGATAAACTCGAGCAGTACTTC.

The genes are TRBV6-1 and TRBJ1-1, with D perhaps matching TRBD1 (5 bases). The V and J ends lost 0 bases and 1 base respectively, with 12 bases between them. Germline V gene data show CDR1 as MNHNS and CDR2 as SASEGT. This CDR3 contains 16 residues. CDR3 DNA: TGTGCCAGCAGTGAAGCGACAGTACAACCGAACACTGAAGCTTTCTTT. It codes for CASSEATVQPNTEAFF.

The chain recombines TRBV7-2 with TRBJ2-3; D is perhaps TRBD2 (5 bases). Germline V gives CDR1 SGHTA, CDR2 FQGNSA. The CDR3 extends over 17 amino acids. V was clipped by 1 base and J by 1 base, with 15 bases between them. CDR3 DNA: TGTGCCAGCAGCTTAGATAAGAGCGGTTTGGGCACAGATACGCAGTATTTT. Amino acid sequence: CASSLDKSGLGTDTQYF.

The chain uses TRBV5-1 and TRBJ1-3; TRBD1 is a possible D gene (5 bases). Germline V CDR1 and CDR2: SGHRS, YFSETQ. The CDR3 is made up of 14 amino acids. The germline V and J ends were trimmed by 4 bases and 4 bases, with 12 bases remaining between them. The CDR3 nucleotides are TGCGCCAGCAGCGAAGGGACTCACGGAAACACCATATATTTT. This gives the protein CASSEGTHGNTIYF.

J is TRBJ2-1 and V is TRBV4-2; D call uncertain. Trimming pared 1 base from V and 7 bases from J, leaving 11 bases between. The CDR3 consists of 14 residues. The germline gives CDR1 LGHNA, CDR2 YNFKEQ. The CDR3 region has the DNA TGTGCCAGCAGCCAAGCGAGCGTGGTGAATGAGCAGTTCTTC. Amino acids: CASSQASVVNEQFF.

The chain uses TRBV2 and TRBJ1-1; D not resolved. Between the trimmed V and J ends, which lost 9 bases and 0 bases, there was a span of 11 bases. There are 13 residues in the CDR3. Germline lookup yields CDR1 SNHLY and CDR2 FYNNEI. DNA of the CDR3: TGTGCCAGTAGAGCTAGCATGAACACTGAAGCTTTCTTT. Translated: CASRASMNTEAFF.

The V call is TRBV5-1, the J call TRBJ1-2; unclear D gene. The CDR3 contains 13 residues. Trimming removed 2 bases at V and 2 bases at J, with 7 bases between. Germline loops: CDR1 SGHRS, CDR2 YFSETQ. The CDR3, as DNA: TGCGCCAGCAGCTTCGACATAAACTATGGCTACACCTTC. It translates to CASSFDINYGYTF.

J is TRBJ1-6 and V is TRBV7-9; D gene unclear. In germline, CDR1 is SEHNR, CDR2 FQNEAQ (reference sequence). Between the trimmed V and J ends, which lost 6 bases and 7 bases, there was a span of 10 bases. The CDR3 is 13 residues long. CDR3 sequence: CASRSQLNSPLHF. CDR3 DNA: TGTGCCAGCAGATCCCAGTTAAATTCACCCCTCCACTTT.

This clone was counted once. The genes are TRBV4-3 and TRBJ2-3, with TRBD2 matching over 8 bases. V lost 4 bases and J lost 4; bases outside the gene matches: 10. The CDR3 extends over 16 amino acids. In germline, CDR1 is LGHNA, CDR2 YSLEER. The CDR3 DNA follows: TGCGCCAGCAGCCGTAGGATCGGGGGGGCTGCAGATACGCAGTATTTT. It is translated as CASSRRIGGAADTQYF.

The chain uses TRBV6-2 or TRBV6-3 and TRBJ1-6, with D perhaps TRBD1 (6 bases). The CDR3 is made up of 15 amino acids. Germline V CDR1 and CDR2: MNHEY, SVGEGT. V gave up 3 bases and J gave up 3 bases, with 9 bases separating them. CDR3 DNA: TGTGCCAGCAGTTATGAGGGGGTCTATAATTCACCCCTCCACTTT. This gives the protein CASSYEGVYNSPLHF.

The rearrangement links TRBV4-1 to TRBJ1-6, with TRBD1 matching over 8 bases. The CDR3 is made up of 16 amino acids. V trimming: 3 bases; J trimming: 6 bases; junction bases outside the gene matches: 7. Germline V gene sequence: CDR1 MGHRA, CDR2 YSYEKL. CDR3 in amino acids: CASSQPQGAGNSPLHF. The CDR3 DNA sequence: TGCGCCAGCAGCCAGCCGCAGGGGGCAGGTAATTCACCCCTCCACTTT.

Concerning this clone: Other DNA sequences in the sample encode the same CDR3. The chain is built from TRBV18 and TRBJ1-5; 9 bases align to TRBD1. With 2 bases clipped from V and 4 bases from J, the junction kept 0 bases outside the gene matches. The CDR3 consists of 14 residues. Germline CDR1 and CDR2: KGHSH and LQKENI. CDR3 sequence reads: CASSPGTGNQPQHF. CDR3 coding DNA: TGTGCCAGCTCACCAGGGACAGGGAATCAGCCCCAGCATTTT.